The 32 T cell receptor beta chains below were found in one sample sequenced in a study of T cell repertoires in cytomegalovirus infection. Each CDR3 protein is one row after TCRdb ran MiXCR on the reads. The table shows a few hundred thousand distinct CDR3 sequences, with 8% to 10% occurring only once. Sequences were obtained from PBMCs. These receptors were obtained from a human donor in good health (CMV status not recorded). Some clones in this sample may be carry-over from other donors' samples.

The sample holds a few counts of this clonotype. The chain uses TRBV7-2 and TRBJ2-1; D remains ambiguous. CDR3 length equals 15 residues. V lost 5 bases, J lost 0 bases, and 11 bases lay in between. Looked up from germline, CDR1 is SGHTA and CDR2 is FQGNSA. CDR3 amino acids: CASSAVKSSYNEQFF. The CDR3 DNA sequence: TGTGCCAGCAGCGCGGTCAAGAGCTCCTACAATGAGCAGTTCTTC. The whole variable domain, filled in from reference TRBV7-2 and TRBJ2-1, reads GAGVSQSPSNKVTEKGKDVELRCDPISGHTALYWYRQSLGQGLEFLIYFQGNSAPDKSGLPSDRFSAERTGGSVSTLTIQRTQQEDSAVYLCASSAVKSSYNEQFFGPGTRLTVL.

This clonotype has ten or more counts. CDR3 residues: CASSPHPALTVTEAFF. DNA for the CDR3: TGTGCCAGCAGCCCCCATCCGGCCCTTACGGTGACTGAAGCTTTCTTT. The J gene is TRBJ1-1, the V gene TRBV7-2; no clear D. CDR3 size: 16 residues. The V end was cut by 5 bases, the J end by 5 bases, with 21 bases between. In germline, CDR1 is SGHTA, CDR2 FQGNSA.

The genes are TRBV2 and TRBJ1-2; D not certain. The CDR3 totals 14 residues. Trimming shortened V by 8 bases and J by 1 base, and 14 bases separated the two germline ends. Germline lookup yields CDR1 SNHLY and CDR2 FYNNEI. CDR3 loop: CASHPFQNNYGYTF. The DNA for the CDR3 is TGTGCCAGCCACCCCTTTCAGAATAACTATGGCTACACCTTC.

This clonotype was observed a handful of times. J is TRBJ1-6 and V is TRBV7-9; possibly TRBD1 for D (6 bases). The CDR3 is 16 amino acids. Looked up from germline, CDR1 is SEHNR and CDR2 is FQNEAQ (reference sequence). Trimming shortened V by 10 bases and J by 7 bases, and 23 bases separated the two germline ends. The CDR3 nucleotides are TGTGCCATCACCCGGGGGGGGGACACAGCCAATTCACCCCTCCACTTT. This translates into CAITRGGDTANSPLHF.

The V and J genes are TRBV4-3 and TRBJ2-1, with no clear D. Trimming cost V 4 bases and J 0 bases, with 16 bases left between them. Germline assignment: CDR1 LGHNA and CDR2 YSLEER. The length of the CDR3 is 17 residues. The CDR3 DNA reads TGCGCCAGCAGCCTGGTCCAATATGGCAGCTCCTACAATGAGCAGTTCTTC. Its protein is CASSLVQYGSSYNEQFF.

This clonotype was found many times. The chain joins TRBV5-1 to TRBJ2-7, with 13 bases that match TRBD2. The CDR3 extends over 15 amino acids. Looked up from germline, CDR1 is SGHRS and CDR2 is YFSETQ. V shed 4 bases, J shed 5 bases, and the junction held 6 bases outside the gene matches. CDR3 DNA: TGCGCCAGCAGCGTCGGGACTAGCGGGACCAACGAGCAGTACTTC. This translates into CASSVGTSGTNEQYF.

This clonotype was counted ten times or more. The chain couples TRBV20-1 to TRBJ1-2, with 8 bases fitting TRBD1. Germline loops: CDR1 DFQATT, CDR2 SNEGSKA (reference sequence). V was clipped by 0 bases and J by 2 bases; unmatched bases: 11. The CDR3 has 17 residues. CDR3 nucleotides: TGCAGTGCTAGAGATCGTTTTGGGAGACAGGGGAACTATGGCTACACCTTC. Amino acids: CSARDRFGRQGNYGYTF.

The chain recombines TRBV6-2 or TRBV6-3 with TRBJ2-1, with D maybe TRBD2 (7 bases). CDR3 length equals 15 residues. V was pared by 5 bases and J by 4 bases, with 15 bases between. Germline V CDR1 and CDR2: MNHEY, SVGEGT. This CDR3 is CASSTGGAGYNEQFF. The DNA of the CDR3 is TGTGCCAGCAGTACTGGGGGGGCGGGTTACAATGAGCAGTTCTTC.

The chain recombines TRBV6-1 with TRBJ2-2; 9 bases line up with TRBD2. V shed 8 bases, J shed 5 bases, and the junction held 9 bases outside the gene matches. Germline CDR1 MNHNS, CDR2 SASEGT. The CDR3 is 15 amino acids. The CDR3 coding sequence is TGTGCCAGCTCCAGCGGGAGGCCCGGGACCGGGGAGCTGTTTTTT. It encodes CASSSGRPGTGELFF.

There are many counts of this clonotype. This sequence joins TRBV7-2 and TRBJ2-1, with no clear D. Germline CDR1 is SGHTA and CDR2 is FQGNSA. Trimming shortened V by 2 bases and J by 11 bases, and 16 bases separated the two germline ends. The CDR3 runs 14 residues. This CDR3 is CASSLTRQAGKQFF. The CDR3 DNA reads as TGTGCCAGCAGCTTAACGCGGCAGGCCGGAAAGCAGTTCTTC.

This clonotype was detected ten times or more. The chain recombines TRBV12-3 or TRBV12-4 with TRBJ1-1; no clear D gene. V was pared by 5 bases and J by 5 bases, with 15 bases between. The CDR3 runs to 14 residues. For the CDR3, the DNA is TGTGCCAGCAGTCAGACGAGAGCTGGGACTGAAGCTTTCTTT. This codes for CASSQTRAGTEAFF.

Note on this clonotype: It may be a read error: a sequence one base away is much more abundant. The chain uses TRBV12-3 or TRBV12-4 and TRBJ2-2; the D is unclear. This CDR3 comprises 16 residues. CDR3 sequence reads: CASSLGGPAATWELFF. For the CDR3, the DNA is TGTGCCAGCAGTTTAGGTGGACCTGCGGCCACCTGGGAGCTGTTTTTT.

This clonotype was recorded many times. The genes are TRBV7-2 and TRBJ2-3; tentatively, D is TRBD2 (5 bases). From germline, CDR1 is SGHTA and CDR2 FQGNSA. The CDR3 consists of 15 residues. The V and J ends lost 5 bases and 0 bases respectively, with 12 bases between them. The CDR3 sequence is CASSRTLTSTDTQYF. DNA for the CDR3: TGTGCCAGCAGCCGGACTCTTACTAGCACAGATACGCAGTATTTT.

This clonotype was counted a few times. The gene calls are TRBV25-1 and TRBJ1-2; TRBD1 is a possible D gene (5 bases). Between the trimmed V and J ends, which lost 3 bases and 2 bases, there was a span of 13 bases. There are 15 residues in the CDR3. Germline V gives CDR1 MGHDK, CDR2 SYGVNS. The DNA of the CDR3 is TGTGCCAGCAGTGATTGGAGGGGCGGGAACTATGGCTACACCTTC. Protein sequence: CASSDWRGGNYGYTF.

This clonotype was counted a few times. The rearrangement links TRBV12-3 or TRBV12-4 to TRBJ2-3; D gene unclear. V shed 9 bases and J shed 6 bases, with 19 bases lying between them. The CDR3 sequence is 14 residues long. Here the CDR3 reads CASSPQRSGDTQYF. CDR3 sequence (DNA): TGTGCCAGTAGCCCCCAAAGGTCCGGGGATACGCAGTATTTT.

This clonotype was observed many times. The chain employs TRBV6-6 and TRBJ2-7; 9 bases line up with TRBD1. V lost 2 bases, J lost 2 bases, and 1 base stayed unmatched. This CDR3 comprises 14 residues. In germline, CDR1 is MNHNY, CDR2 SVGAGI (reference sequence). The CDR3 reads CASSYGTGTYEQYF. CDR3 nucleotides: TGTGCCAGCAGTTACGGGACAGGGACCTACGAGCAGTACTTC.

This clonotype was observed a handful of times. The J gene is TRBJ1-5, the V gene TRBV12-3 or TRBV12-4; D is unclear. The CDR3 extends over 15 amino acids. V lost 3 bases, J lost 2 bases, and 11 bases lay in between. CDR3 sequence reads: CASSFLPSGNQPQHF. The CDR3 coding sequence is TGTGCCAGCAGTTTCCTCCCCTCGGGCAATCAGCCCCAGCATTTT.

Only a few counts were recorded for this clonotype. The chain couples TRBV28 to TRBJ1-2; the match to TRBD1 covers 7 bases. The germline gives CDR1 MDHEN, CDR2 SYDVKM. This CDR3 is 15 amino acids long. Unmatched junction bases numbered 8, after V lost 6 bases and J lost 1 base. CDR3 in amino acids: CASSPGTDRNYGYTF. CDR3 sequence (DNA): TGTGCCAGCAGCCCGGGGACAGACCGTAACTATGGCTACACCTTC.

This clonotype was observed many times. V is TRBV28 and J is TRBJ1-2; maybe TRBD1 (5 bases). The CDR3 is made up of 14 amino acids. V was shortened by 8 bases and J by 8 bases, with 21 bases between the two germline ends. From germline, CDR1 is MDHEN and CDR2 SYDVKM. CDR3 residues: CASALGAGYKGYTF. The CDR3 DNA is TGTGCCAGCGCTCTCGGGGCCGGATATAAGGGCTACACCTTC.

V and J are TRBV6-6 and TRBJ2-3, with D perhaps matching TRBD2 (6 bases). The germline V gene encodes CDR1 MNHNY and CDR2 SVGAGI (reference sequence). The CDR3 length is 14 residues. V lost 5 bases, J lost 5 bases, and 14 bases lay in between. CDR3 sequence: CASSPLGGGDTQYF. CDR3 DNA: TGTGCCAGCAGTCCCCTCGGGGGAGGAGATACGCAGTATTTT.

The chain carries TRBV30 and TRBJ2-7; maybe TRBD2 (5 bases). The CDR3 contains 12 residues. Trimming removed 2 bases from V and 2 bases from J, with 7 bases in between. CDR1 is GTSNPN and CDR2 is SVGIG in the germline V gene (reference sequence). The CDR3 here is CAWSSGTYEQYF. The DNA for the CDR3 is TGTGCCTGGAGTAGCGGCACCTACGAGCAGTACTTC.

This clonotype occurred a few times. The chain is built from TRBV28 and TRBJ2-3; possibly TRBD2 for D (5 bases). Germline CDR1 MDHEN, CDR2 SYDVKM. Trimming took 6 bases from V and 2 from J, leaving 15 bases between them. There are 15 residues in the CDR3. The CDR3 DNA sequence: TGTGCCAGCAGCCTCCGGGCGGGCCTCACAGATACGCAGTATTTT. Amino acid sequence: CASSLRAGLTDTQYF. Complete variable domain (other parts from reference TRBV28 and TRBJ2-3): DVKVTQSSRYLVKRTGEKVFLECVQDMDHENMFWYRQDPGLGLRLIYFSYDVKMKEKGDIPEGYSVSREKKERFSLILESASTNQTSMYLCASSLRAGLTDTQYFGPGTRLTVL.

This clonotype showed up just once. The CDR3 sequence: CASSLGLTQYF. The CDR3 DNA is TGTGCCAGCAGCTTAGGACTTACCCAGTACTTC. The chain employs TRBV7-2 and TRBJ2-5; D is unclear. The V gene lost 1 base and the J gene lost 8 bases, with 5 bases spanning the gap. Germline V gene sequence: CDR1 SGHTA, CDR2 FQGNSA. This CDR3 comprises 11 residues.

This clonotype was seen ten or more times. The chain links TRBV10-3 to TRBJ1-5; no definite D call. The length of the CDR3 is 13 residues. Trimming removed 3 bases at V and 11 bases at J, with 14 bases between. Looked up from germline, CDR1 is ENHRY and CDR2 is SYGVKD. The CDR3: CAISDEAPKTQHF. The CDR3 DNA reads as TGTGCCATCAGTGACGAGGCCCCCAAGACCCAGCATTTT.

The chain employs TRBV7-2 and TRBJ1-2; D might be TRBD1 (6 bases). This CDR3 is 16 amino acids long. Germline CDR1 SGHTA, CDR2 FQGNSA. Trimming took 7 bases from V and 0 from J, leaving 18 bases between them. This CDR3 is CASKRQASNTNYGYTF. For the CDR3, the DNA is TGTGCCAGCAAAAGACAGGCCTCAAACACTAACTATGGCTACACCTTC.

This clonotype was counted only a few times. The J gene is TRBJ2-1, the V gene TRBV5-4; D is possibly TRBD2 (7 bases). The CDR3 covers 14 residues. Germline CDR1 is SGHNT and CDR2 is YYREEE (reference sequence). Trimming left V 5 bases short and J 6 bases short, with 15 bases between. The CDR3 DNA follows: TGTGCCAGCAGTTTTTTGGGGGGGGCCAATGAGCAGTTCTTC. It yields the protein CASSFLGGANEQFF.

This clonotype was observed a handful of times. The J gene is TRBJ1-1, the V gene TRBV6-2 or TRBV6-3; no definite D call. Trimming took 2 bases from V and 6 from J, leaving 13 bases between them. Germline CDR1 reads MNHEY; CDR2 reads SVGEGT. The CDR3 contains 14 residues. The CDR3 loop reads CASSYLDVESEAFF. CDR3 sequence (DNA): TGTGCCAGCAGTTACCTGGACGTGGAATCTGAAGCTTTCTTT.

V is TRBV12-3 or TRBV12-4 and J is TRBJ2-1; TRBD2 is a possible D gene (7 bases). The V gene lost 0 bases and the J gene lost 5 bases, with 11 bases spanning the gap. The CDR3 contains 15 residues. CDR3 coding DNA: TGTGCCAGCAGTTTAGCGGGGGGGCCCGACAATGAGCAGTTCTTC. The encoded protein is CASSLAGGPDNEQFF.

In its sample, this clonotype was seen many times. The chain recombines TRBV7-9 with TRBJ1-4; D remains ambiguous. V was shortened by 3 bases and J by 3 bases, with 11 bases between the two germline ends. Germline V gene data show CDR1 as SEHNR and CDR2 as FQNEAQ (reference sequence). The CDR3 is 15 residues long. The CDR3 protein is CASSFVGFANEKLFF. DNA for the CDR3: TGTGCCAGCAGCTTCGTGGGGTTCGCTAATGAAAAACTGTTTTTT.

The sample holds a few counts of this clonotype. The V and J genes are TRBV5-1 and TRBJ2-4; a possible D gene is TRBD1 (6 bases). CDR1 and CDR2 (germline): SGHRS, YFSETQ. V lost 0 bases, J lost 9 bases, and 10 bases lay in between. The CDR3 is 13 residues long. The CDR3 DNA reads TGCGCCAGCAGCTTGGGCAGGGGTGGCATTCAGTACTTC. Protein: CASSLGRGGIQYF.

The gene calls are TRBV12-3 or TRBV12-4 and TRBJ2-1; no clear D. Trimming shortened V by 3 bases and J by 10 bases, and 19 bases separated the two germline ends. The length of the CDR3 is 15 residues. The CDR3 is CASSFPTGPIDEQFF. CDR3 nucleotides: TGTGCCAGCAGTTTCCCCACCGGCCCCATAGACGAGCAGTTCTTC.

V and J are TRBV6-2 or TRBV6-3 and TRBJ2-1; TRBD2 agrees at 13 bases. Germline loops: CDR1 MNHEY, CDR2 SVGEGT. The CDR3 totals 19 residues. The V and J ends lost 0 bases and 0 bases, in that order; junction bases with no gene match: 5. The DNA of the CDR3 is TGTGCCAGCAGTTACTCGACACTAGCGGGGGGGCCCTCCTACAATGAGCAGTTCTTC. Encoded protein: CASSYSTLAGGPSYNEQFF.